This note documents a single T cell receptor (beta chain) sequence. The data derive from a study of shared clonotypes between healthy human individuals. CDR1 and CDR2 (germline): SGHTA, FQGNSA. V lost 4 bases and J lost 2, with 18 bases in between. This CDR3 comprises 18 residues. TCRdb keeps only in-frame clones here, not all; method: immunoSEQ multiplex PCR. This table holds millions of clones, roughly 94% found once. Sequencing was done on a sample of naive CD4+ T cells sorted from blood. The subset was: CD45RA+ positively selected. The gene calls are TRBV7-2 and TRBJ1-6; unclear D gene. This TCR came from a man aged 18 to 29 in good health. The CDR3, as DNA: TGTGCCAGCAGCTCAAGCCCGGGGTCGTGGACCTATAATTCACCCCTCCACTTT. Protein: CASSSSPGSWTYNSPLHF. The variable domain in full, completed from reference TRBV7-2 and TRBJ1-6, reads GAGVSQSPSNKVTEKGKDVELRCDPISGHTALYWYRQSLGQGLEFLIYFQGNSAPDKSGLPSDRFSAERTGGSVSTLTIQRTQQEDSAVYLCASSSSPGSWTYNSPLHFGNGTRLTVT.